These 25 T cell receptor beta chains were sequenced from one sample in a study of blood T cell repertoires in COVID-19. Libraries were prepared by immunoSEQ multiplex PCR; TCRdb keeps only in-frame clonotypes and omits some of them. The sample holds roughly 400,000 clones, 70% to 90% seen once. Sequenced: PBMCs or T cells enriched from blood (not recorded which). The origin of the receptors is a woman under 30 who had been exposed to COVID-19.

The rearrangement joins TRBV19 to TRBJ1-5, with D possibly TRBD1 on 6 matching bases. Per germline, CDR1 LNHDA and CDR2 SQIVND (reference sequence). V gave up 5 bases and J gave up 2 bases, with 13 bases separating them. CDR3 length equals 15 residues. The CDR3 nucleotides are TGTGCCAGTAGTGGGTCAGGGGTCGGCAATCAGCCCCAGCATTTT. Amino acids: CASSGSGVGNQPQHF.

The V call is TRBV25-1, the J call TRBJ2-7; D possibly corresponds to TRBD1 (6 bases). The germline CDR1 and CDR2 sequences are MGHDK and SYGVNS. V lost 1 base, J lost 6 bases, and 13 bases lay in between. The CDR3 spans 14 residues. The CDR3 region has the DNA TGTGCCAGCAGTGAATCTCAGGGGTTCGGCGAGCAGTACTTC. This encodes CASSESQGFGEQYF.

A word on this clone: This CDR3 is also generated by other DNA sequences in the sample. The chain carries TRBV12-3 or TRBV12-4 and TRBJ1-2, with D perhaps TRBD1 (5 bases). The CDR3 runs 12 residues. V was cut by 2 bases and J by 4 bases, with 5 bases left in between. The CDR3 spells CASSLTGYGYTF. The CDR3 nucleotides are TGTGCCAGCAGTTTAACAGGCTATGGCTACACCTTC.

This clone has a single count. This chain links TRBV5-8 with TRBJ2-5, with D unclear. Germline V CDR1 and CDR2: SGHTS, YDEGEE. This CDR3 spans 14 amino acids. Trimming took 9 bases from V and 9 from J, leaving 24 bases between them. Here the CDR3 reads CATLTVEPFQAQYF. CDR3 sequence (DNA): TGTGCCACGCTCACCGTAGAGCCGTTCCAGGCCCAGTACTTC. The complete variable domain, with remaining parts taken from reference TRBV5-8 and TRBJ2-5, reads EAGVTQSPTHLIKTRGQQATLRCSPISGHTSVYWYQQALGLGLQFLLWYDEGEERNRGNFPPRFSGRQFPNYSSELNVNALELEDSALYLCATLTVEPFQAQYFGPGTRLLVL.

CDR3 residues: CASSFTGIDYGYTF. The CDR3 DNA reads TGTGCCAGCAGTTTTACAGGGATAGACTATGGCTACACCTTC. The chain uses TRBV27 and TRBJ1-2, with a weak D call TRBD1 (6 bases). CDR1 is MNHEY, CDR2 SMNVEV, per germline (reference sequence). The CDR3 sequence is 14 residues long. Trimming took off 3 bases at V and 3 bases at J, with 11 bases between the two ends.

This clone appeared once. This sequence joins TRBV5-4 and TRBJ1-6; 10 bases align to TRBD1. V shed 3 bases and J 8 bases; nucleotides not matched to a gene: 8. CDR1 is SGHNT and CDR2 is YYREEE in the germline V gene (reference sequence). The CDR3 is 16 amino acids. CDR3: CASSYRVGTGDSPLHF. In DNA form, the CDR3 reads TGTGCCAGCAGCTACAGGGTAGGGACAGGGGATTCACCCCTCCACTTT. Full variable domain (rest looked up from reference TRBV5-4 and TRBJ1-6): ETGVTQSPTHLIKTRGQQVTLRCSSQSGHNTVSWYQQALGQGPQFIFQYYREEENGRGNFPPRFSGLQFPNYSSELNVNALELDDSALYLCASSYRVGTGDSPLHFGNGTRLTVT.

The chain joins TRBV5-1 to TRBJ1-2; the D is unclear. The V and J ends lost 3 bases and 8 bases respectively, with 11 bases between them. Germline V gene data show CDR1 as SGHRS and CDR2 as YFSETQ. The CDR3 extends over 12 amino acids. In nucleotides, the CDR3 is TGCGCCAGCAGCTCGGTCCCGTGGGGCTACACCTTC. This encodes CASSSVPWGYTF. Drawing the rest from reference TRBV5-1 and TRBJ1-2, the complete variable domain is KAGVTQTPRYLIKTRGQQVTLSCSPISGHRSVSWYQQTPGQGLQFLFEYFSETQRNKGNFPGRFSGRQFSNSRSEMNVSTLELGDSALYLCASSSVPWGYTFGSGTRLTVV.

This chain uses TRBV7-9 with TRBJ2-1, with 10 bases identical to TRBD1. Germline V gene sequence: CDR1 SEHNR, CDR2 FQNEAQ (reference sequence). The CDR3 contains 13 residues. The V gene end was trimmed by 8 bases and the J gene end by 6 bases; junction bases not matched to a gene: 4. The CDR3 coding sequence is TGTGCCAGCTCCCGGGACAGGGGCAATGAGCAGTTCTTC. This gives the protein CASSRDRGNEQFF.

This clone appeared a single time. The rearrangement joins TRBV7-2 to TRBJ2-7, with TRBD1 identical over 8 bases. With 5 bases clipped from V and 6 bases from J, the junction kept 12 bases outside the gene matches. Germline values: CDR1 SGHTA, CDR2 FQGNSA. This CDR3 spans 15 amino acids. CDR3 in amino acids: CASSMDRAYQGEQYF. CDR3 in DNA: TGTGCCAGCAGCATGGACAGGGCCTACCAGGGCGAGCAGTACTTC.

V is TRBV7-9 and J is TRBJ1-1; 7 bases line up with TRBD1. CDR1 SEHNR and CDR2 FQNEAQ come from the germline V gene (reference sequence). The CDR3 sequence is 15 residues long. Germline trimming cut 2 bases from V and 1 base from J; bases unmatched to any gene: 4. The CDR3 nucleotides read TGTGCCAGCAGCTTATCAGGGGGGAGGAACACTGAAGCTTTCTTT. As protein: CASSLSGGRNTEAFF.

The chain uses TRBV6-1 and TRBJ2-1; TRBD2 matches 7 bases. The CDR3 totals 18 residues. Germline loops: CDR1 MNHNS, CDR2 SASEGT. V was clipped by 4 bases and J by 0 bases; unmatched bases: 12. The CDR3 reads CASSGGGGVTSSYNEQFF. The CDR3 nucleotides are TGTGCCAGCAGTGGGGGGGGAGGAGTCACGAGCTCCTACAATGAGCAGTTCTTC.

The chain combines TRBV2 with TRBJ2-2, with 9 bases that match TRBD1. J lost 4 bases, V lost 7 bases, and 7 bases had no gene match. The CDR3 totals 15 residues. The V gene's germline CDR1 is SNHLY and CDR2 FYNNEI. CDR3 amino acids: CASMGDRVGTGELFF. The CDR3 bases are TGTGCCAGCATGGGGGACAGGGTGGGCACCGGGGAGCTGTTTTTT.

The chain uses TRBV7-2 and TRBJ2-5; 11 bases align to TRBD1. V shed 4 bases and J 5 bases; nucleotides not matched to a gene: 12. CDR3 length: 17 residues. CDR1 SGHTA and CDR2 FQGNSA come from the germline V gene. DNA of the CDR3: TGTGCCAGCAGCTCCCAGAAAAGGACAGGGGGCTTGGAGACCCAGTACTTC. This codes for CASSSQKRTGGLETQYF.

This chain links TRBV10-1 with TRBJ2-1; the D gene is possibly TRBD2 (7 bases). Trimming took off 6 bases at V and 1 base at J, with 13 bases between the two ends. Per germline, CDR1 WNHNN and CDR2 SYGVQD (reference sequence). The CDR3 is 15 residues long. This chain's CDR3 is CASSGGQGSYNEQFF. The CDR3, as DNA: TGCGCCAGCAGCGGGGGGCAGGGGTCCTACAATGAGCAGTTCTTC.

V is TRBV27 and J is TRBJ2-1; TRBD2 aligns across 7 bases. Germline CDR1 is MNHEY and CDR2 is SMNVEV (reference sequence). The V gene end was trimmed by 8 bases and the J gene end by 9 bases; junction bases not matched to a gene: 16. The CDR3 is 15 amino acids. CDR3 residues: CASSAGTWTPIEQFF. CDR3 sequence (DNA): TGTGCCAGCTCAGCGGGAACCTGGACCCCCATTGAGCAGTTCTTC.

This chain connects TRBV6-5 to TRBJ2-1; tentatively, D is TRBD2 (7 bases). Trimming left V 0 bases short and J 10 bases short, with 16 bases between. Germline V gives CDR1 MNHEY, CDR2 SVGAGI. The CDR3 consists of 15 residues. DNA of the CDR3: TGTGCCAGCAGTTACTCGTCGGGGGGCCTTTGGGAGCAGTTCTTC. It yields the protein CASSYSSGGLWEQFF.

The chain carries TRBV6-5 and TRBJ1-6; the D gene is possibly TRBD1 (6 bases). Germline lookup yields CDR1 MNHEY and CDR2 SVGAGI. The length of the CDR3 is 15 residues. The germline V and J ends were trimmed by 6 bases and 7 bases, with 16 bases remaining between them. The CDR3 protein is CASSLHRELNSPLHF. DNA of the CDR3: TGTGCCAGCAGCCTACACAGGGAATTGAATTCACCCCTCCACTTT.

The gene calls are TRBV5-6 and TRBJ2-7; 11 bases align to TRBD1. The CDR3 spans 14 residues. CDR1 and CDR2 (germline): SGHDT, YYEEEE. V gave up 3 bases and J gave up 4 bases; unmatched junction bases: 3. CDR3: CASSSDRGQYEQYF. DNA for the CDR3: TGTGCCAGCAGCTCGGACAGGGGGCAGTACGAGCAGTACTTC.

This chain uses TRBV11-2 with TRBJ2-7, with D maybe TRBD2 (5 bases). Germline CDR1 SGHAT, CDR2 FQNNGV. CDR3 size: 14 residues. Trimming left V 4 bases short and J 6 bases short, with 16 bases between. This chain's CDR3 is CASSSDLVASEQYF. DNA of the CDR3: TGTGCCAGCAGCTCGGACTTGGTGGCTTCCGAGCAGTACTTC.

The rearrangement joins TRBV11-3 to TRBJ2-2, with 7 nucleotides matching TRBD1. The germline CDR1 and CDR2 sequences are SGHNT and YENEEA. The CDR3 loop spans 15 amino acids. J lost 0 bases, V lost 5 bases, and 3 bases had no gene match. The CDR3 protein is CASSPDRANTGELFF. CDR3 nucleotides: TGTGCCAGCAGCCCCGACAGGGCGAACACCGGGGAGCTGTTTTTT.

CDR3 bases: TGTGCCAGCAGCCAAGGGACAGGGGGCGACTACGAGCAGTACTTC. This translates into CASSQGTGGDYEQYF. The chain employs TRBV4-2 and TRBJ2-7; 11 bases match TRBD1. J gave up 3 bases and V 1 base, and 2 bases lay outside the gene matches. The CDR3 has 15 amino acids. Germline CDR1 LGHNA, CDR2 YNFKEQ.

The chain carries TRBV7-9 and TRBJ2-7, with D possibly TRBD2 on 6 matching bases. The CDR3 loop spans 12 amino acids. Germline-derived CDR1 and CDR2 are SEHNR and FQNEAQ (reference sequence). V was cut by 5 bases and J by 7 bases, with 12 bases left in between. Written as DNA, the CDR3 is TGTGCCAGCAGCCCTGGGGGGTGGGAGCAGTACTTC. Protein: CASSPGGWEQYF.

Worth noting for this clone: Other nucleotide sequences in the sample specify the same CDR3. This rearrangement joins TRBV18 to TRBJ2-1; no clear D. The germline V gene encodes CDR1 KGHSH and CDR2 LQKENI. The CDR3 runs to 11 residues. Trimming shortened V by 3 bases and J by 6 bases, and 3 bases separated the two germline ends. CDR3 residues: CASSPSNEQFF. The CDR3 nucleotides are TGTGCCAGCTCACCTAGCAATGAGCAGTTCTTC.

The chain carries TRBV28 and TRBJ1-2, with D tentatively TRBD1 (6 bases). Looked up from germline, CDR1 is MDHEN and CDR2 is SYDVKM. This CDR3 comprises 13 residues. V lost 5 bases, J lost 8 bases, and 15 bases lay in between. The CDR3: CASSLRTVEGYTF. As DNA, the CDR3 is TGTGCCAGCAGTCTTCGGACAGTTGAGGGCTACACCTTC.

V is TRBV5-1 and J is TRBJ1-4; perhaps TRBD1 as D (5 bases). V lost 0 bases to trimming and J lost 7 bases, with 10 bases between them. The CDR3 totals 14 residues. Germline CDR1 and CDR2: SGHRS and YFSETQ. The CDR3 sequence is CASSLEQGGEKLFF. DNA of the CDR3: TGCGCCAGCAGCTTGGAGCAGGGAGGTGAAAAACTGTTTTTT.